The 25 T cell receptor beta chains in this list originate from one sample, sequenced in a study of PD-L1 blockade in urothelial cancer. Noted time point: peripheral blood 6 weeks after treatment start. Using immunoSEQ multiplex PCR, the repertoire was profiled, and TCRdb retains in-frame clones only, with some absent. The data show about 48,000 clones, approximately 81% seen once. The material was PBMCs, obtained around atezolizumab (anti-PD-L1) treatment. The receptors come from a man in his 70s with urothelial cancer.

The genes are TRBV18 and TRBJ1-2; 8 bases agree with TRBD1. After removal of 3 bases from V and 4 bases from J, the junction contained 1 base not matched to a gene. Germline V gives CDR1 KGHSH, CDR2 LQKENI. The CDR3 loop spans 13 amino acids. CDR3 amino acids: CASSPGQVYGYTF. As DNA, the CDR3 is TGTGCCAGCTCACCGGGACAGGTCTATGGCTACACCTTC.

The chain recombines TRBV11-1 with TRBJ1-5, with a tentative D call TRBD1 (6 bases). Germline V gene sequence: CDR1 SGHAT, CDR2 FQDESV (reference sequence). V was clipped by 6 bases and J by 6 bases, with 9 bases between them. The length of the CDR3 is 12 residues. The CDR3 here is CASRQGGQPQHF. DNA of the CDR3: TGTGCCAGCAGGCAAGGGGGTCAGCCCCAGCATTTT.

This clone came up a few times. The chain couples TRBV30 to TRBJ1-5; D not resolved. The CDR3 length is 12 residues. CDR1 GTSNPN and CDR2 SVGIG come from the germline V gene (reference sequence). V was pared by 5 bases and J by 2 bases, with 7 bases between. Here the CDR3 DNA reads TGTGCCTGGGACATGGGCAATCAGCCCCAGCATTTT. It specifies CAWDMGNQPQHF. The full variable domain, its missing parts supplied by reference TRBV30 and TRBJ1-5, is SQTIHQWPATLVQPVGSPLSLECTVEGTSNPNLYWYRQAAGRGLQLLFYSVGIGQISSEVPQNLSASRPQDRQFILSSKKLLLSDSGFYLCAWDMGNQPQHFGDGTRLSIL.

The gene calls are TRBV6-1 and TRBJ1-5, with 7 bases fitting TRBD1. CDR1 MNHNS and CDR2 SASEGT come from the germline V gene. The trim removed 9 bases at V and 4 bases at J, leaving 12 bases unmatched. The CDR3 loop spans 15 amino acids. The CDR3 DNA is TGTGCCAGTCTACAGGGGTCCGGGTGGAATCAGCCCCAGCATTTT. Its protein is CASLQGSGWNQPQHF.

This clone was counted a single time. The gene calls are TRBV5-1 and TRBJ1-3, with 9 bases aligning to TRBD1. With 0 bases clipped from V and 3 bases from J, the junction kept 4 bases outside the gene matches. There are 16 residues in the CDR3. CDR1 is SGHRS and CDR2 is YFSETQ in the germline V gene. The CDR3 region has the DNA TGCGCCAGCAGCTTGGGGACAGGGGTTCTTGGAAACACCATATATTTT. Its translation: CASSLGTGVLGNTIYF.

The J gene is TRBJ1-2, the V gene TRBV5-5, with D hard to call. V was pared by 2 bases and J by 0 bases, with 14 bases between. Germline V gives CDR1 SGHKS, CDR2 YYEKEE (reference sequence). This CDR3 has 16 residues. The CDR3 loop reads CASSFRIRQANYGYTF. The DNA for the CDR3 is TGTGCCAGCAGCTTTAGGATCAGGCAAGCTAACTATGGCTACACCTTC.

The V and J genes are TRBV6-5 and TRBJ1-5; no firm D call. The CDR3 covers 15 residues. Germline CDR1 MNHEY, CDR2 SVGAGI. V gave up 5 bases and J gave up 3 bases, with 14 bases separating them. This chain's CDR3 is CASSPSQQVNQPQHF. The DNA for the CDR3 is TGTGCCAGCAGTCCCTCTCAGCAGGTCAATCAGCCCCAGCATTTT.

CDR3 loop: CASSPPVNPEAQYF. The CDR3 coding sequence is TGTGCCAGCTCACCACCGGTCAACCCTGAGGCCCAGTACTTC. The chain uses TRBV18 and TRBJ2-5; D is uncertain. V was cut by 0 bases and J by 9 bases, with 14 bases left in between. CDR1 is KGHSH, CDR2 LQKENI, per germline. This CDR3 spans 14 amino acids.

This chain links TRBV7-6 with TRBJ1-1; weak D call: TRBD1 (6 bases). This CDR3 spans 15 amino acids. Per the germline V gene, CDR1 is SGHVS and CDR2 is FNYEAQ. The ends were cut back, 1 base at V and 0 bases at J, with 9 bases in the middle. This chain's CDR3 is CASSLGGTLNTEAFF. CDR3 nucleotide sequence: TGTGCCAGCAGCTTAGGTGGGACACTGAACACTGAAGCTTTCTTT.

The V call is TRBV11-3, the J call TRBJ2-7, with D tentatively TRBD2 (5 bases). Trimming removed 0 bases from V and 3 bases from J, with 9 bases in between. The CDR3 sequence is 14 residues long. Germline values: CDR1 SGHNT, CDR2 YENEEA. CDR3 sequence (DNA): TGTGCCAGCAGCTTAGATGGGAGTAGCTACGAGCAGTACTTC. Amino acid sequence: CASSLDGSSYEQYF.

The chain couples TRBV5-1 to TRBJ1-5; no reliable D call. Trimming left V 4 bases short and J 6 bases short, with 17 bases between. The CDR3 is 15 residues long. The germline CDR1 and CDR2 sequences are SGHRS and YFSETQ. CDR3: CASSLDAGISQPQHF. The CDR3 DNA sequence: TGCGCCAGCAGCCTCGACGCGGGGATAAGTCAGCCCCAGCATTTT. Together with reference TRBV5-1 and TRBJ1-5, the CDR3 gives the full variable domain: KAGVTQTPRYLIKTRGQQVTLSCSPISGHRSVSWYQQTPGQGLQFLFEYFSETQRNKGNFPGRFSGRQFSNSRSEMNVSTLELGDSALYLCASSLDAGISQPQHFGDGTRLSIL.

The rearrangement uses TRBV19 and TRBJ1-5, with D uncertain. CDR1 and CDR2 (germline): LNHDA, SQIVND (reference sequence). V was clipped by 5 bases and J by 7 bases, with 9 bases between them. The CDR3 sequence is 12 residues long. CDR3 nucleotide sequence: TGTGCCAGTAGTGAGTTTCGGCAGCCCCAGCATTTT. Translation gives CASSEFRQPQHF.

V gene TRBV7-2 combines with J gene TRBJ2-3; 10 bases map to TRBD2. Germline V CDR1 and CDR2: SGHTA, FQGNSA. The CDR3 runs to 15 residues. Losses at the gene ends were 4 bases for V and 12 bases for J; bases not matched to a gene: 13. The CDR3 reads CASSSWTSGAPLQYF. DNA of the CDR3: TGTGCCAGCAGCTCATGGACTAGCGGAGCCCCACTCCAGTATTTT.

The table lists this clone with a count of one. The CDR3 loop is CASSLQGRKGYGYTF. The CDR3 nucleotides read TGTGCCAGCAGTTTACAGGGGAGAAAGGGCTATGGCTACACCTTC. The chain links TRBV28 to TRBJ1-2, with D maybe TRBD1 (6 bases). Germline loops: CDR1 MDHEN, CDR2 SYDVKM. The CDR3 is 15 amino acids. The V end was cut by 2 bases, the J end by 4 bases, with 14 bases between.

There are a few counts of this clone. The chain carries TRBV29-1 and TRBJ1-2, with 9 bases fitting TRBD1. This CDR3 spans 14 amino acids. Germline lookup yields CDR1 SQVTM and CDR2 ANQGSEA. V dropped 2 bases and J dropped 3; count of bases not matched to a gene: 4. The chain's CDR3 is CSVERDRADYGYTF. The CDR3 DNA sequence: TGCAGCGTTGAAAGGGACAGGGCCGACTATGGCTACACCTTC.

Concerning this clone: An end of the junction does not agree with germline; a read error may underlie this. The chain recombines TRBV7-9 with TRBJ2-7; 9 bases line up with TRBD1. CDR3 length: 13 amino acids. Germline-derived CDR1 and CDR2 are SEHNR and FQNEAQ (reference sequence). CDR3: CASSAARRDRAIF. CDR3 nucleotides: TGTGCCAGCAGCGCGGCCCGCCGGGACAGGGCTATCTTC.

The rearrangement links TRBV18 to TRBJ1-3, with D maybe TRBD1 (5 bases). This CDR3 has 16 residues. CDR1 and CDR2 from the germline V gene are KGHSH and LQKENI. Trimming cost V 7 bases and J 0 bases, with 16 bases left between them. CDR3 nucleotide sequence: TGTGCCAGCTTACCGGGGCAGGGCCTCTCTGGAAACACCATATATTTT. Amino acid sequence: CASLPGQGLSGNTIYF.

The V call is TRBV11-2, the J call TRBJ1-2, with TRBD1 matching over 7 bases. CDR3 length equals 14 residues. Losses at the gene ends were 5 bases for V and 2 bases for J; bases not matched to a gene: 5. Germline CDR1 and CDR2: SGHAT and FQNNGV. DNA for the CDR3: TGTGCCAGCAGCCCGGGGACAGCGAACTATGGCTACACCTTC. Its translation: CASSPGTANYGYTF. The variable domain in full, completed from reference TRBV11-2 and TRBJ1-2, reads EAGVAQSPRYKIIEKRQSVAFWCNPISGHATLYWYQQILGQGPKLLIQFQNNGVVDDSQLPKDRFSAERLKGVDSTLKIQPAKLEDSAVYLCASSPGTANYGYTFGSGTRLTVV.

The chain links TRBV28 to TRBJ1-3; D gene ambiguous. CDR3 length: 18 amino acids. V lost 5 bases and J 4 bases, leaving 24 bases between the germline ends. CDR1 is MDHEN, CDR2 SYDVKM, per germline. CDR3 nucleotides: TGTGCCAGCAGTCCCGCGGGTGTTTTAGCGTCGTCAGGAAACACCATATATTTT. Its translation is CASSPAGVLASSGNTIYF.

V is TRBV7-9 and J is TRBJ2-7, with a tentative D call TRBD1 (6 bases). V was clipped by 3 bases and J by 3 bases, with 15 bases between them. The germline CDR1 and CDR2 sequences are SEHNR and FQNEAQ (reference sequence). CDR3 length: 15 residues. The CDR3 loop is CASSLGAEGGYEQYF. The CDR3 bases are TGTGCCAGCAGCTTGGGGGCAGAAGGTGGCTACGAGCAGTACTTC.

This clone showed up just once. The chain links TRBV5-1 to TRBJ2-1; D possibly corresponds to TRBD1 (6 bases). V was cut by 2 bases and J by 2 bases, with 11 bases left in between. The germline V gene encodes CDR1 SGHRS and CDR2 YFSETQ. This CDR3 has 15 residues. CDR3 loop: CASSFEGEPYNEQFF. The CDR3 bases are TGCGCCAGCAGCTTCGAGGGGGAACCCTACAATGAGCAGTTCTTC.

This chain connects TRBV6-6 to TRBJ2-5, with 7 bases matching TRBD1. In germline, CDR1 is MNHNY, CDR2 SVGAGI (reference sequence). Trimming cost V 8 bases and J 5 bases; bases outside gene matches: 17. The CDR3 is 16 amino acids. The CDR3 DNA sequence: TGTGCCAGCGAGCCTAGACGCGGGCCCAGGGGGGAGACCCAGTACTTC. This encodes CASEPRRGPRGETQYF.

The chain carries TRBV2 and TRBJ2-7; no clear D. There are 10 residues in the CDR3. Germline V gene lookup returns CDR1 SNHLY and CDR2 FYNNEI. V lost 7 bases and J 3 bases, leaving 4 bases between the germline ends. This CDR3 reads CASTLYEQYF. The CDR3 coding sequence is TGTGCCAGCACTCTCTACGAGCAGTACTTC.

The V gene is TRBV5-4, the J gene TRBJ2-7; TRBD2 matches at 7 bases. The junction had 9 bases not matched to a gene; V was cut back by 4 bases and J by 5 bases. This CDR3 comprises 14 residues. Germline-derived CDR1 and CDR2 are SGHNT and YYREEE (reference sequence). The DNA of the CDR3 is TGTGCCAGCAGCCCATCGGGCGGGAGTCACGAGCAGTACTTC. It is translated as CASSPSGGSHEQYF.

V gene TRBV4-2 combines with J gene TRBJ2-7, with 10 bases matching TRBD2. V was pared by 1 base and J by 3 bases, with 9 bases of the junction left unmatched. The CDR3 runs 17 residues. Germline V gene data show CDR1 as LGHNA and CDR2 as YNFKEQ. The CDR3 nucleotides read TGTGCCAGCAGCCAAGTAACTCGGACTAGCGGTTTCTACGAGCAGTACTTC. It is translated as CASSQVTRTSGFYEQYF.